The sequence of this T cell receptor (beta chain) was determined in a study of CD8 T cells in Susac syndrome. The study used treatment-naive patients who had stable or active relapsing-remitting disease as multiple sclerosis controls. TEMRA cells underwent FACS enrichment and CD8+ and CD4+ T cells underwent negative isolation. Random hexamers primed reverse transcription of about 0.45 to 1 ug RNA. By means of immunoSEQ multiplex PCR, TCR beta CDR3 spanning 54 Vbeta and 13 Jbeta underwent amplification. TCRdb fed the immunoSEQ multiplex PCR reads into MiXCR, producing one record per CDR3 protein. The data contain approximately 200,000 distinct CDR3 sequences, around 95% of them singletons. The sequencing input was CD4+ T cells from PBMCs. This sequence originates from a human donor with multiple sclerosis.

The CDR3: CASSFRGAGLGSHEQYF. The CDR3 nucleotides read TGTGCCAGCAGTTTTAGGGGTGCGGGACTAGGCTCTCACGAGCAGTACTTC. The chain uses TRBV12-3 or TRBV12-4 and TRBJ2-7, with TRBD2 matching over 8 bases. The ends lost 3 bases at V and 5 bases at J; junction bases unmatched: 15. This CDR3 is built from 17 residues.